The present entry profiles one TCR beta chain with its context. Antigen unknown. Noted time point: week 23, last vaccination. Every vaccination contained 300 ug of the mutant IDH1 20-mer peptide and was paired with topical imiquimod. These data originate in a study of a mutant IDH1 vaccine in newly diagnosed glioma. Study-wide background: Vaccination began 4-6 weeks post radiotherapy alone, or with temozolomide cycles.

Some clones are missing from TCRdb's copy, which holds only in-frame ones; the method was immunoSEQ multiplex PCR. The table lists about 43,000 clones, 84% of them singletons. The input for sequencing was PBMCs, taken from a glioma patient whose treatment included an IDH1 peptide vaccine. The origin of this receptor is a woman aged 18 to 35 with glioma. Some clones in this sample may be carry-over from other donors' samples.

CDR3 in DNA: TGTGCCAGCAGTGAACAGGGGGGCACAGATACGCAGTATTTT. Translating gives CASSEQGGTDTQYF. This chain links TRBV6-1 with TRBJ2-3; 7 bases fit TRBD1. V trimming: 2 bases; J trimming: 1 base; junction bases outside the gene matches: 0. CDR1 and CDR2 from the germline V gene are MNHNS and SASEGT. The CDR3 consists of 14 residues.